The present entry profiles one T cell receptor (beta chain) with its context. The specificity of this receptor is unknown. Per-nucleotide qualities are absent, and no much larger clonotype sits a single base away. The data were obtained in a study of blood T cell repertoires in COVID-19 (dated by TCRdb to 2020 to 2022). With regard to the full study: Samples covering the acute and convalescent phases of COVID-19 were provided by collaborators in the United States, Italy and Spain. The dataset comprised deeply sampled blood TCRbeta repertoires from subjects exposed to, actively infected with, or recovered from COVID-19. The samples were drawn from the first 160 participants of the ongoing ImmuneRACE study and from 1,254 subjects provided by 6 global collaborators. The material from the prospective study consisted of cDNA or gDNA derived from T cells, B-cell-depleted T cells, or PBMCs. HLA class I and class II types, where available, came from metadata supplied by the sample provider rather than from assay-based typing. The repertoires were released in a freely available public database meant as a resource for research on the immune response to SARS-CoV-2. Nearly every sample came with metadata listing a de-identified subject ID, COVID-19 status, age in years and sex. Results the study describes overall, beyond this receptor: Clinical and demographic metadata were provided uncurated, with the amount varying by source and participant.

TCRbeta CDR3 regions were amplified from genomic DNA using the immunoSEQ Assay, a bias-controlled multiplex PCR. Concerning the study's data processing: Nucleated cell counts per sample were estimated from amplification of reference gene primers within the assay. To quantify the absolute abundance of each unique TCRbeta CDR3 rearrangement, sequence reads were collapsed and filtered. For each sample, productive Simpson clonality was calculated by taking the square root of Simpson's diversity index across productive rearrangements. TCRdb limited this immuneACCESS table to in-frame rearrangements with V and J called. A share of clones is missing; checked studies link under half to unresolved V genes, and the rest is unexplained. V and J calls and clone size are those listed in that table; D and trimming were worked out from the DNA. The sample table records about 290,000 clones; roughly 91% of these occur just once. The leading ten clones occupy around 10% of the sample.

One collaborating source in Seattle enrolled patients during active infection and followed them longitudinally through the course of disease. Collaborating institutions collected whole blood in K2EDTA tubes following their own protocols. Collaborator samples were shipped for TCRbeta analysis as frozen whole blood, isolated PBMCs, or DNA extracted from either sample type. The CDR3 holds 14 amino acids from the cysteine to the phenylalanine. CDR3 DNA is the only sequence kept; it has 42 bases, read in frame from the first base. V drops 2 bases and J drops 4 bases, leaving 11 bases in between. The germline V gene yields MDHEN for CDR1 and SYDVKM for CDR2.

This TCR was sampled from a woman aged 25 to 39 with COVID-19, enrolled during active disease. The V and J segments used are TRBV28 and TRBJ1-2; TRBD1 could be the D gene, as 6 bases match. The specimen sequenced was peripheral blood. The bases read TGTGCCAGCAGTTTAAGGGGGGGCCTCTATGGCTACACCTTC. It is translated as CASSLRGGLYGYTF.